A selection of T cell receptor beta chains follows, all from one sample in a study of beta chain features in type 1 diabetes. Sequencing used immunoSEQ multiplex PCR; TCRdb keeps in-frame clones, though not all of them. The table includes hundreds of thousands of clones, 15% detected once. The sequencing input was naive CD4+ T cells from blood. Every receptor here comes from a man younger than 35 with type 1 diabetes. Both conserved end residues are part of each CDR3. The D gene is left open where the match is weak. Where a row states a size, it is once, few, many or the class of an expanded clone; other rows omit it.

>NA|TRBJ2-6|NA|TRBV18
TGTGCCAGCTCACCTCAAAGCCGCTCTGGGGCCAACGTCCTGACTTTC
CASSPQSRSGANVLTF
>TRBD1|TRBJ1-2|NA|TRBV9
TGTGCCAGCAGCGTAGACATGACCGGGACAGGGTTCTATGGCTACACCTTC
CASSVDMTGTGFYGYTF
>TRBD1|TRBJ2-4|few|TRBV23-1
TGCGCCAGCAGTCGCCCTGTGGAACAGGGGGCCAAAAACATTCAGTACTTC
CASSRPVEQGAKNIQYF
>NA|TRBJ2-5|NA|TRBV28
TGTGCCAGCATGAGGGCCATGAAGACCCAGTACTTC
CASMRAMKTQYF
>NA|TRBJ1-5|few|TRBV27
TGTGCCAGCATAGGGTCAGGGGCGAATCAGCCCCAGCATTTT
CASIGSGANQPQHF
>TRBD2|TRBJ2-7|NA|TRBV7-2
TGTGCCAGCAGCTTACGCGGGAGCTCGATAGGCTCCTACGAGCAGTACTTC
CASSLRGSSIGSYEQYF
>TRBD1|TRBJ2-7|NA|TRBV11-2
TGTGCCAGCAGCCACGCCGGGACAGGGTCCTACGAGCAGTACTTC
CASSHAGTGSYEQYF
>NA|TRBJ2-3|NA|TRBV20-1
TGCAGTGCTAGAGCTACAGATACGCAGTATTTT
CSARATDTQYF
>NA|TRBJ2-5|NA|TRBV5-4
TGTGCCAGCAGCTTGGACGGGTTTTTGGAGACCCAGTACTTC
CASSLDGFLETQYF
>TRBD1|TRBJ1-6|NA|TRBV4-3
TGCGCCAGCAGCCAAGAGGGACAGGGGGCACGGTCACCCCTCCACTTT
CASSQEGQGARSPLHF
>NA|TRBJ2-3|few|TRBV5-1
TGCGCCAGCAGCTCGACAGGATCCCGTATCACAGATACGCAGTATTTT
CASSSTGSRITDTQYF
>NA|TRBJ2-1|few|TRBV7-9
TGTGCCAGCAGCTTTTTCCAGGGAAATGAGCAGTTCTTC
CASSFFQGNEQFF
>NA|TRBJ2-7|NA|TRBV20-1
TGCAGTGCTAGTCCCATCGAGCAGTACTTC
CSASPIEQYF
>TRBD2|TRBJ2-5|few|TRBV5-1
TGCGCCAGCAGCTTAGGACTAGCGGATCAAGAGACCCAGTACTTC
CASSLGLADQETQYF
>TRBD1|TRBJ1-2|few|TRBV7-2
TGTGCCAGCAGCTCGGGACAGGGGGCGAATGGCTACACCTTC
CASSSGQGANGYTF
>TRBD1|TRBJ2-5|NA|TRBV7-2
TGTGCCAGCACCCCGGACAGGATTGTGGAGACCCAGTACTTC
CASTPDRIVETQYF
>TRBD2|TRBJ2-1|NA|TRBV20-1
TGCAGTGAGCGGGAGCGACATGAGCAGTTCTTC
CSERERHEQFF
>TRBD1|TRBJ1-1|NA|TRBV11-3
TGTGCCAGCAGCTTAGATCAAAGTACAGGGGGCACTGAAGCTTTCTTT
CASSLDQSTGGTEAFF
>NA|TRBJ1-2|NA|TRBV7-2
TGTGCCAGCAGCCCGCGGGGTGGGGACTATGGCTACACCTTC
CASSPRGGDYGYTF
>NA|TRBJ1-5|few|TRBV6-5
TGTGCCAGCAGTTCCCAAGCGGATCAGCCCCAGCATTTT
CASSSQADQPQHF
>TRBD1|TRBJ2-7|NA|TRBV6-5
TGTGCCAGCAGTCTGGACAGGAGAAGCTACGAGCAGTACTTC
CASSLDRRSYEQYF
>TRBD1|TRBJ2-7|few|TRBV11-2
TGTGCCAGCAGGAGGGGACAGGGAGGCGAGCAGTACTTC
CASRRGQGGEQYF
>NA|TRBJ2-7|NA|TRBV7-9
TGTGCCAGCAGCTCAGACAGCCACTACGAGCAGTACTTC
CASSSDSHYEQYF
>TRBD1|TRBJ2-3|NA|TRBV6-5
TGTGCCAGCAGAGAACAGGGGTTAGTGGATACGCAGTATTTT
CASREQGLVDTQYF
>NA|TRBJ2-7|few|TRBV29-1
TGCAGCGCCGGAGGACTGTTCAACTACGAGCAGTACTTC
CSAGGLFNYEQYF
>NA|TRBJ1-2|NA|TRBV18
TGTGCCAGCTCACCAAGACGGGTGGACTATGGCTACACCTTC
CASSPRRVDYGYTF
>TRBD1|TRBJ1-5|NA|TRBV5-6
TGTGCCAGCAGCGTCGTTGGACAGGGGGGCAATCAGCCCCAGCATTTT
CASSVVGQGGNQPQHF
>TRBD2|TRBJ2-1|NA|TRBV5-1
TGCGCCAGCAGCTTGCATCTAGCGGCATACAATGAGCAGTTCTTC
CASSLHLAAYNEQFF
>NA|TRBJ1-1|few|TRBV6-6
TGTGCCAGCAGACAGGACCTCATGAACACTGAAGCTTTCTTT
CASRQDLMNTEAFF
>TRBD1|TRBJ2-5|NA|TRBV6-1
TGTGCCAGCAGTGACAGGGGGTTTCGAGAGACCCAGTACTTC
CASSDRGFRETQYF
>NA|TRBJ2-3|NA|TRBV28
TGTGCCAGCACCTCGCGTGGTGGGGCCATTAACACAGATACGCAGTATTTT
CASTSRGGAINTDTQYF
>TRBD1|TRBJ1-1|NA|TRBV9
TGTGCCAGCAGCAAACAGGGGAGGTCGACTGAAGCTTTCTTT
CASSKQGRSTEAFF
>NA|TRBJ1-2|few|TRBV15
TGTGCCACCAGCAGAGGCTCGGGTGAGGGCTACACCTTC
CATSRGSGEGYTF
>NA|TRBJ2-2|NA|TRBV10-3
TGTGCCATCAATAACAGGGCGGGCGGGGAGCTGTTTTTT
CAINNRAGGELFF
>NA|TRBJ2-1|NA|TRBV6-6
TGTGCCAGCAGGGACTCGTCCTACAATGAGCAGTTCTTC
CASRDSSYNEQFF
>NA|TRBJ2-7|NA|TRBV11-2
TGTGCCAGCAGCCCCCGCCAGGGGCCGTCCTACGAGCAGTACTTC
CASSPRQGPSYEQYF
>TRBD1|TRBJ2-1|NA|TRBV18
TGTGCCAGCTCAGACTTCCGGGACAGGGTCATCAATGAGCAGTTCTTC
CASSDFRDRVINEQFF
>NA|TRBJ1-6|few|TRBV29-1
TGCAGCGTTGAATGGGGGCCGTACCCTTCTCATAATTCACCCCTCCACTTT
CSVEWGPYPSHNSPLHF
>NA|TRBJ2-3|NA|TRBV18
TGTGCCAGCTCACCACGCCAGGGGAGCACAGATACGCAGTATTTT
CASSPRQGSTDTQYF
>TRBD1|TRBJ2-6|once|TRBV27
TGTGCCAGCAGTTTATCGCCCAGGGGGCCGCGCTCTGGGGCCAACGTCCTGACTTTC
CASSLSPRGPRSGANVLTF
>NA|TRBJ2-5|NA|TRBV30
TGTGCCTGGAGTTCGCGGGAGACCCAGTACTTC
CAWSSRETQYF
>NA|TRBJ2-1|NA|TRBV14
TGTGCCAGCAGCCGCGCCCCAAGCGGGCCATCCTACAATGAGCAGTTCTTC
CASSRAPSGPSYNEQFF
>NA|TRBJ2-2|few|TRBV7-2
TGTGCCAGCAGCTTAGCGTCTCCCGGGGAGCTGTTTTTT
CASSLASPGELFF
>TRBD1|TRBJ1-2|few|TRBV28
TGTGCCAGTAGGGACAGGGCAAACTATGGCTACACCTTC
CASRDRANYGYTF
>TRBD2|TRBJ2-7|NA|TRBV5-1
TGCGCCAGCAGCTTGGCAGCGGGGGCCTACGAGCAGTACTTC
CASSLAAGAYEQYF
>TRBD2|TRBJ2-1|NA|TRBV27
TGTGCCAGCAGTTTATACCTAGCGGGAGTCTACAATGAGCAGTTCTTC
CASSLYLAGVYNEQFF
>NA|TRBJ1-6|NA|TRBV30
TGTGCCTGGAGTCCTACTCGTGGAGGCGGAAATTCACCCCTCCACTTT
CAWSPTRGGGNSPLHF
>NA|TRBJ1-5|few|TRBV5-1
TGCGCCAGCAGCTTGGACCCGCGTCCGAGCAATCAGCCCCAGCATTTT
CASSLDPRPSNQPQHF
>NA|TRBJ2-7|few|TRBV7-9
TGTGCCAGCAGCTCAGGGTCCCACTACGAGCAGTACTTC
CASSSGSHYEQYF
>TRBD1|TRBJ2-1|few|TRBV11-2
TGTGCCAGCAGCCACTGGGACAGGGCCTCTGAGCAGTTCTTC
CASSHWDRASEQFF
>NA|TRBJ2-5|NA|TRBV9
TGTGCCAGCAGCCGCCAACAGGGGGGGAAAGGAGAGACCCAGTACTTC
CASSRQQGGKGETQYF